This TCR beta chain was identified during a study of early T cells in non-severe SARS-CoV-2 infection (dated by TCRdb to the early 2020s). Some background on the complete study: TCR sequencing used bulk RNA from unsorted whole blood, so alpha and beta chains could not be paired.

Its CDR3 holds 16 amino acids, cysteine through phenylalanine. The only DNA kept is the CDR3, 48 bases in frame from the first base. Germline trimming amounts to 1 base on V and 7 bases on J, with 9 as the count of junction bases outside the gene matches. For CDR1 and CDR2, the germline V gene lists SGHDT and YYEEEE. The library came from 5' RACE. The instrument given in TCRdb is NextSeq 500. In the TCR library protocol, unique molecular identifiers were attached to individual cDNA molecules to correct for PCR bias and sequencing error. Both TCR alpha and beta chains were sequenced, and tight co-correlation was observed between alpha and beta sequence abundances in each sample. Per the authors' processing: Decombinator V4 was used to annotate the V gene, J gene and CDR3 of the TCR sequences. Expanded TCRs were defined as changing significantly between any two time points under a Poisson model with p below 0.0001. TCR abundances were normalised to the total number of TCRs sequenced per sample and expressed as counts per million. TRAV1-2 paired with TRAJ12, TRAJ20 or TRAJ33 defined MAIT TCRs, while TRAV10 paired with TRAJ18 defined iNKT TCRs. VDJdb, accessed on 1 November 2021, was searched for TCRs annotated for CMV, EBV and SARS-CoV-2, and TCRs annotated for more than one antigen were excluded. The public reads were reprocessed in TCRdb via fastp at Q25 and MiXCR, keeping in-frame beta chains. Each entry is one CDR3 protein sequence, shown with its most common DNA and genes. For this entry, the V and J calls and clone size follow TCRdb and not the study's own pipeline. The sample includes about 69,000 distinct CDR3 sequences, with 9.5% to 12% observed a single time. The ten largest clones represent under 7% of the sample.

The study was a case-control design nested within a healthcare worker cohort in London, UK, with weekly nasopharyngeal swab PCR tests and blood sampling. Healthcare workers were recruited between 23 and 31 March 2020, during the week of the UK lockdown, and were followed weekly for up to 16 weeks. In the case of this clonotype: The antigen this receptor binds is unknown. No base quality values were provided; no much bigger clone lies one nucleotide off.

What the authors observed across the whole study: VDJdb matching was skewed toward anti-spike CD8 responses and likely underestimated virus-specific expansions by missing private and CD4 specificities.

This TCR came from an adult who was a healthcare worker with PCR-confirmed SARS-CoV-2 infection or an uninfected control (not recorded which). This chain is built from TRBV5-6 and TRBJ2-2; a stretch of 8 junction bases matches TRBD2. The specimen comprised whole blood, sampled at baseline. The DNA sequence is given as TGTGCCAGCAGCTTGAAATTAGCGGGATATTTCGGGGAGCTGTTTTTT. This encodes CASSLKLAGYFGELFF.